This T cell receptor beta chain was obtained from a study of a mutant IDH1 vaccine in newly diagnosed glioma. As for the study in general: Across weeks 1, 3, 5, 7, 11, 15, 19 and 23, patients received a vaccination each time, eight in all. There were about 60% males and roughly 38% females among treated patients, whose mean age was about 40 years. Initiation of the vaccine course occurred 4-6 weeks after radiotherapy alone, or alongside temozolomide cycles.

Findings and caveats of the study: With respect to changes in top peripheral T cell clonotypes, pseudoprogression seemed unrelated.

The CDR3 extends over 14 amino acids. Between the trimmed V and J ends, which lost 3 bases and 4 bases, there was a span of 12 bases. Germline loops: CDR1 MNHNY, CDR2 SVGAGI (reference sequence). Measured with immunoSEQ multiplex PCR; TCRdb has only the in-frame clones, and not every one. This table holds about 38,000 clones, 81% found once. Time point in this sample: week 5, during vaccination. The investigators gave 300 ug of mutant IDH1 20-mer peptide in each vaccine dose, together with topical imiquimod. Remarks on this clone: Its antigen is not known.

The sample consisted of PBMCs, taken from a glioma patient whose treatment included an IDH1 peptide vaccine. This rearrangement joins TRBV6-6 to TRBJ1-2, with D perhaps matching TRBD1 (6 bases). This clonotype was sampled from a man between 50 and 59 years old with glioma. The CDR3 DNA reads TGTGCCAGCAGTTATCGGTCAGGGGCCTATGGCTACACCTTC. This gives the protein CASSYRSGAYGYTF.